One and the same sample provided the 17 T cell receptor beta chains below, sequenced in a study of CD8 T cells in Susac syndrome (dated by TCRdb to between 2017 and 2020). Preparation of the library involved the immunoSEQ multiplex PCR assay. RNA was extracted using the RNeasy kit, and 0.5 to 1 microgram was reverse transcribed with random hexamers. TCRdb cleaned the public reads at Q25 with fastp, built clones with MiXCR and kept in-frame beta chains. Each CDR3 protein appears once, grouped with its most common genes and DNA. For this sample the table gives a few hundred thousand distinct CDR3 sequences, of which roughly 85% were detected only once. The ten biggest clones cover approximately 0.2% of the sample. The specimen sequenced was CD8+ T cells from PBMCs. These receptors originate from a human donor with multiple sclerosis.

The table lists this clonotype with a count of one. The rearrangement links TRBV9 to TRBJ2-1; tentative D call: TRBD2 (7 bases). Between the trimmed V and J ends, which lost 3 bases and 0 bases, there was a span of 13 bases. This CDR3 contains 16 residues. Germline V gene lookup returns CDR1 SGDLS and CDR2 YYNGEE. In DNA form, the CDR3 reads TGTGCCAGCAGCGCCCAGGGAGGGGGCTCCTACAATGAGCAGTTCTTC. Translated: CASSAQGGGSYNEQFF.

A single count supports this clonotype. The chain couples TRBV7-9 to TRBJ2-1; maybe TRBD1 (6 bases). The CDR3 loop spans 12 amino acids. Trimming cost V 6 bases and J 8 bases, with 11 bases left between them. Germline V gene lookup returns CDR1 SEHNR and CDR2 FQNEAQ (reference sequence). The CDR3 DNA reads as TGTGCCAGCAGTTCGACAGGACATGAGCAGTTCTTC. Translated: CASSSTGHEQFF.

This clonotype was seen only once. This chain links TRBV13 with TRBJ2-5; D gene uncertain. CDR3 length: 14 amino acids. CDR1 and CDR2 (germline): PRHDT, FYEKMQ (reference sequence). V lost 1 base and J 4 bases, leaving 10 bases between the germline ends. The CDR3: CASSLEGGGETQYF. In nucleotides, the CDR3 is TGTGCCAGCAGCTTAGAAGGTGGTGGAGAGACCCAGTACTTC. The variable domain in full, completed from reference TRBV13 and TRBJ2-5, reads AAGVIQSPRHLIKEKRETATLKCYPIPRHDTVYWYQQGPGQDPQFLISFYEKMQSDKGSIPDRFSAQQFSDYHSELNMSSLELGDSALYFCASSLEGGGETQYFGPGTRLLVL.

The genes are TRBV19 and TRBJ1-5, with a possible D match to TRBD1 (6 bases). The CDR3 consists of 14 residues. V shed 3 bases and J shed 6 bases, with 12 bases lying between them. Germline V gives CDR1 LNHDA, CDR2 SQIVND (reference sequence). For the CDR3, the DNA is TGTGCCAGTAGTATTACACAGGGAGGTCAGCCCCAGCATTTT. This translates into CASSITQGGQPQHF.

The chain uses TRBV27 and TRBJ2-2; 11 positions agree with TRBD1. The CDR3 length is 14 residues. Germline V gene sequence: CDR1 MNHEY, CDR2 SMNVEV (reference sequence). After removal of 9 bases from V and 8 bases from J, the junction contained 8 bases not matched to a gene. CDR3 loop: CASRGQGAWGELFF. In DNA form, the CDR3 reads TGTGCCAGTAGAGGACAGGGGGCTTGGGGGGAGCTGTTTTTT.

This sequence joins TRBV6-5 and TRBJ2-1; 12 bases line up with TRBD2. The CDR3 is 18 amino acids. Germline CDR1 reads MNHEY; CDR2 reads SVGAGI. V lost 0 bases and J lost 3; bases outside the gene matches: 6. The CDR3 here is CASSYSTSGSFLYNEQFF. CDR3 nucleotide sequence: TGTGCCAGCAGTTACTCGACTAGCGGGAGTTTCCTCTACAATGAGCAGTTCTTC.

This chain joins TRBV27 and TRBJ2-1, with D maybe TRBD1 (5 bases). Trimming removed 3 bases at V and 7 bases at J, with 13 bases between. The CDR3 covers 14 residues. Germline CDR1 and CDR2: MNHEY and SMNVEV (reference sequence). CDR3 sequence: CASSLQGRGNEQFF. CDR3 nucleotides: TGTGCCAGCAGTTTGCAGGGTCGTGGGAATGAGCAGTTCTTC.

V gene TRBV27 combines with J gene TRBJ2-7; no definite D call. Deletions cut 4 bases from V and 1 base from J, with 8 bases between. The CDR3 sequence is 13 residues long. Germline values: CDR1 MNHEY, CDR2 SMNVEV (reference sequence). The CDR3 loop reads CASSWQVSYEQYF. CDR3 in DNA: TGTGCCAGCAGTTGGCAGGTATCCTACGAGCAGTACTTC.

The V gene is TRBV24-1, the J gene TRBJ2-3, with D uncertain. CDR3 size: 16 residues. Germline V CDR1 and CDR2: KGHDR, SFDVKD. Trimming stripped 4 bases from V and 0 bases from J, with 13 bases between. In nucleotides, the CDR3 is TGTGCCACCAGTGACTCCTGGGAAACTAGCACAGATACGCAGTATTTT. This codes for CATSDSWETSTDTQYF.

The gene calls are TRBV12-3 or TRBV12-4 and TRBJ2-7, with a weak D call TRBD2 (7 bases). The CDR3 is 13 residues long. V lost 3 bases to trimming and J lost 6 bases, with 12 bases between them. DNA of the CDR3: TGTGCCAGCAGTTTGGGGGGCGGGGGCGAGCAGTACTTC. It codes for CASSLGGGGEQYF.

The chain joins TRBV12-3 or TRBV12-4 to TRBJ2-7; D may be TRBD2 (6 bases). The CDR3 spans 14 residues. The V end was cut by 5 bases, the J end by 3 bases, with 14 bases between. CDR3 residues: CASSPGSGFYEQYF. The CDR3 DNA sequence: TGTGCCAGCAGTCCGGGTAGCGGCTTCTACGAGCAGTACTTC.

This clonotype was seen only once. This rearrangement joins TRBV29-1 to TRBJ1-2; perhaps TRBD1 as D (6 bases). Germline V lookup: CDR1 SQVTM, CDR2 ANQGSEA. The CDR3 contains 12 residues. V was clipped by 6 bases and J by 5 bases, with 13 bases between them. In DNA form, the CDR3 reads TGCAGCGTCCCGGAGGGGGTTTATGGCTACACCTTC. The encoded protein is CSVPEGVYGYTF.

The chain recombines TRBV4-3 with TRBJ2-1; D is possibly TRBD2 (6 bases). Germline CDR1 and CDR2: LGHNA and YSLEER. Trimming left V 0 bases short and J 0 bases short, with 9 bases between. CDR3 length: 16 residues. The CDR3 sequence: CASSQDFGSSYNEQFF. CDR3 nucleotides: TGCGCCAGCAGCCAAGATTTCGGGAGCTCCTACAATGAGCAGTTCTTC.

The sample holds a few counts of this clonotype. The genes are TRBV19 and TRBJ2-7; D remains unclear. The CDR3 extends over 13 amino acids. V gave up 7 bases and J gave up 4 bases, with 14 bases separating them. Germline values: CDR1 LNHDA, CDR2 SQIVND (reference sequence). The chain's CDR3 is CASNMDGSYEQYF. The CDR3 nucleotides read TGTGCCAGTAACATGGATGGGTCTTACGAGCAGTACTTC.

The rearrangement uses TRBV7-9 and TRBJ2-3; D gene uncertain. The V end lost 0 bases, the J end lost 6 bases, and 16 bases lay between the germline ends. Germline values: CDR1 SEHNR, CDR2 FQNEAQ (reference sequence). The CDR3 covers 16 residues. The CDR3 sequence is CASSLAPTIVGDTQYF. The CDR3, as DNA: TGTGCCAGCAGCTTAGCCCCTACCATCGTAGGGGATACGCAGTATTTT.

This clonotype has just one count. The chain uses TRBV7-9 and TRBJ2-7, with D perhaps matching TRBD2 (6 bases). The CDR3 runs 15 residues. Per germline, CDR1 SEHNR and CDR2 FQNEAQ (reference sequence). V lost 1 base to trimming and J lost 3 bases, with 13 bases between them. The CDR3 sequence is CASSLGGIADYEQYF. The CDR3 bases are TGTGCCAGCAGCTTAGGCGGGATCGCAGACTACGAGCAGTACTTC.

The chain links TRBV7-9 to TRBJ2-7, with 9 bases aligning to TRBD1. The CDR3 is 15 amino acids. J lost 3 bases, V lost 5 bases, and 8 bases had no gene match. CDR1 is SEHNR, CDR2 FQNEAQ, per germline (reference sequence). The CDR3 DNA reads TGTGCCAGCAGCGGGACGGGACAGGGAAACTACGAGCAGTACTTC. As protein: CASSGTGQGNYEQYF.